This is a list of T cell receptor beta chains from one sample in a study of T cell responses to AZD1222 COVID-19 vaccine. Clones were read by immunoSEQ multiplex PCR, and TCRdb kept only the in-frame ones, dropping some. Of about 130,000 clones in the sample, approximately 88% are singletons; the top ten hold approximately 19%. The sequences come from peripheral blood, collected on day 0 of MenACWY control vaccination. These TCRs come from an adult in good health. Each CDR3 is given with its conserved first and last residue. The D gene is left open where the match is weak. Rows may omit the clone size; those that give it use once, few, many or a size class.

len	j_gene	v_gene	d_gene	abundance	CDR3nt	CDR3aa
14	TRBJ1-2	TRBV6-5	-	-	TGTGCCAGCAGTTACTCGGAGGATGGCTATGGCTACACCTTC	CASSYSEDGYGYTF
16	TRBJ2-1	TRBV29-1	-	-	TGCAGCGTTGAGGGGCTAGAAGCTCCCAACTACAATGAGCAGTTCTTC	CSVEGLEAPNYNEQFF
14	TRBJ2-7	TRBV7-9	-	-	TGTGCCAGCAGCTTCGAAAGGGACCTCTACGAGCAGTACTTC	CASSFERDLYEQYF
14	TRBJ2-7	TRBV28	-	-	TGTGCCAGCATACCGCCGGGACGGGCCTACGAGCAGTACTTC	CASIPPGRAYEQYF
15	TRBJ1-3	TRBV7-8	TRBD1	-	TGTGCCAGCAGCTTCACAGGGGGCTCGGGAAACACCATATATTTT	CASSFTGGSGNTIYF
15	TRBJ2-1	TRBV4-1	-	-	TGCGCCAGCAGCCAAGAAGGCGGGACCTACAATGAGCAGTTCTTC	CASSQEGGTYNEQFF
19	TRBJ1-5	TRBV28	-	once	TGTGCCAGCAGTTCTAATTACCGGGTGCGGGCCTATAGCAATCAGCCCCAGCATTTT	CASSSNYRVRAYSNQPQHF
17	TRBJ2-7	TRBV4-1	-	-	TGCGCCAGCAGCCACCGCTGGGGAGGGGGTGCCGTGTACGAGCAGTACTTC	CASSHRWGGGAVYEQYF
14	TRBJ2-7	TRBV10-3	-	few	TGTGCCATCAGTGAGTCGGGCGGCACCTACGAGCAGTACTTC	CAISESGGTYEQYF
15	TRBJ1-4	TRBV5-4	TRBD1	-	TGTGCCAGCAGCTTGTGGGACAGGGGACAGGAAAAACTGTTTTTT	CASSLWDRGQEKLFF
16	TRBJ2-5	TRBV7-9	TRBD2	-	TGTGCCAGCAGCTTAACTAGCGGGAGTGGCCAAGAGACCCAGTACTTC	CASSLTSGSGQETQYF
13	TRBJ2-7	TRBV4-2	TRBD2	-	TGTGCCAGCAGCGGGACTAGCGGCTACGAGCAGTACTTC	CASSGTSGYEQYF
12	TRBJ2-7	TRBV19	-	-	TGTGCCAGTAGTACTACAGGGAACGAGCAGTACTTC	CASSTTGNEQYF
14	TRBJ2-7	TRBV11-2	-	-	TGTGCCAGCAGCCCATCTACGGGCGGCTACGAGCAGTACTTC	CASSPSTGGYEQYF
16	TRBJ2-3	TRBV2	-	-	TGTGCCAGCAGGCCTCGGGCCGGGGGGCCCACAGATACGCAGTATTTT	CASRPRAGGPTDTQYF
15	TRBJ1-1	TRBV30	-	-	TGTGCCTGGAGTTTTTCCCCTCATGTGAACACTGAAGCTTTCTTT	CAWSFSPHVNTEAFF
15	TRBJ2-7	TRBV28	TRBD2	-	TGTGCCAGCAGTCCCCGAGCGGGAGGGCCGCAGGAGCAGTACTTC	CASSPRAGGPQEQYF
15	TRBJ1-3	TRBV30	-	few	TGTGCCTGGAGTTCGTGGGGACATTCTGGAAACACCATATATTTT	CAWSSWGHSGNTIYF
14	TRBJ2-7	TRBV7-9	TRBD2	few	TGTGCCAGCGGGACTAGCGGGCGCACCTACGAGCAGTACTTC	CASGTSGRTYEQYF
14	TRBJ2-1	TRBV12-5	-	-	TGTGCTAGTGGTTTGGGCACTCCCGCGCACGAGCAGTTCTTC	CASGLGTPAHEQFF
14	TRBJ2-2	TRBV9	-	-	TGTGCCAGCAGCGGGGGGGACAGCACCGGGGAGCTGTTTTTT	CASSGGDSTGELFF
16	TRBJ2-1	TRBV9	-	-	TGTGCCAGCAGCGTAGATAGGCCGAGGGCCTACAATGAGCAGTTCTTC	CASSVDRPRAYNEQFF
15	TRBJ2-3	TRBV13	-	-	TGTGCCAGCAGCCTCCCTAGCTCTGCGGACGATACGCAGTATTTT	CASSLPSSADDTQYF
15	TRBJ2-2	TRBV11-3	-	-	TGTGCCAGCAGCTTAGATCTCCAGAACACCGGGGAGCTGTTTTTT	CASSLDLQNTGELFF
12	TRBJ1-1	TRBV30	-	-	TGTGCCTGGAGTGATCCGAACACTGAAGCTTTCTTT	CAWSDPNTEAFF
11	TRBJ2-1	TRBV28	-	-	TGTGCCAGCTTAGCTGGGCTGGAGCAGTTCTTC	CASLAGLEQFF
13	TRBJ2-7	TRBV4-1	-	-	TGCGCCAGCAGCCAAGATTTGAGTTACGAGCAGTACTTC	CASSQDLSYEQYF
12	TRBJ2-7	TRBV6-5	-	-	TGTGCCAGCAGTTACTCGCGATCCGAGCAGTACTTC	CASSYSRSEQYF
15	TRBJ1-4	TRBV6-5	-	-	TGTGCCAGCAGACATTACGGCATTAAGGAAGAAAAACTGTTTTTT	CASRHYGIKEEKLFF
14	TRBJ1-3	TRBV28	TRBD1	-	TGTGCCAGCGGAACTTGGACAGGGGCGGCCACCATATATTTT	CASGTWTGAATIYF
13	TRBJ1-5	TRBV2	-	-	TGTGCCAGCAGCGAACGACTGGGGGGGCCCCAGCATTTT	CASSERLGGPQHF
16	TRBJ2-3	TRBV3-1/TRBV3-2	TRBD2	-	TGTGCCAGCAGCAAACTAGCGGGAATAAGCACAGATACGCAGTATTTT	CASSKLAGISTDTQYF
15	TRBJ2-1	TRBV7-3	-	-	TGTGCCAGCTCGAGAGGCAGGGGCTCCTACAATGAGCAGTTCTTC	CASSRGRGSYNEQFF
12	TRBJ1-4	TRBV11-2	-	-	TGTGCCAGCAGCTTAGATACGGAAAAACTGTTTTTT	CASSLDTEKLFF
14	TRBJ1-1	TRBV28	TRBD1	-	TGTGCCAGCAGTTTCGGGGACAGGGCCACTGAAGCTTTCTTT	CASSFGDRATEAFF
12	TRBJ2-7	TRBV29-1	TRBD1	-	TGCAGCGTTAAGGACAGGACCCACGAGCAGTACTTC	CSVKDRTHEQYF
13	TRBJ1-1	TRBV12-5	-	-	TGTGCTAGTGCCCAGGGACCGAACACTGAAGCTTTCTTT	CASAQGPNTEAFF
16	TRBJ1-1	TRBV7-9	TRBD1	-	TGTGCCAGCAGCTTCGGGCAGGGGGCGCGAGGGACTGAAGCTTTCTTT	CASSFGQGARGTEAFF
16	TRBJ2-7	TRBV5-1	TRBD1	-	TGCGCCAGCACCCATTATTCCGGGACAGACTCCTACGAGCAGTACTTC	CASTHYSGTDSYEQYF
15	TRBJ2-7	TRBV30	TRBD1	-	TGTGCCTGGAGTAACCCGGGACAGGGCTCCTACGAGCAGTACTTC	CAWSNPGQGSYEQYF
14	TRBJ1-6	TRBV20-1	-	-	TGCAGTGCTAGTATCAGGATCGGGGATTCACCCCTCCACTTT	CSASIRIGDSPLHF